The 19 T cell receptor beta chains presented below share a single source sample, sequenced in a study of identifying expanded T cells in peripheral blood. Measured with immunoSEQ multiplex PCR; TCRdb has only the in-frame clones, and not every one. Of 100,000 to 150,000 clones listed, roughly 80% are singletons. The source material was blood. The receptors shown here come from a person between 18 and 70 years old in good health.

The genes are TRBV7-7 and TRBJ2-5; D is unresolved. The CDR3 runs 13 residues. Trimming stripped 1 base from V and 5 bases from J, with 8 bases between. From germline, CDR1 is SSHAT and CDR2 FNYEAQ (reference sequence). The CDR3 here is CASSLGTWETQYF. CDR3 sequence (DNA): TGTGCCAGCAGCTTAGGGACGTGGGAGACCCAGTACTTC.

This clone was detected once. CDR3 coding DNA: TGTGCCAGCAGCCCCGTGCGCGGGACAGTCCAAGAGACCCAGTACTTC. Its translation is CASSPVRGTVQETQYF. The V gene is TRBV11-2, the J gene TRBJ2-5, with D possibly being TRBD1 (7 bases). V was trimmed by 5 bases and J by 1 base, leaving 17 bases between them. CDR1 and CDR2 (germline): SGHAT, FQNNGV. The CDR3 covers 16 residues.

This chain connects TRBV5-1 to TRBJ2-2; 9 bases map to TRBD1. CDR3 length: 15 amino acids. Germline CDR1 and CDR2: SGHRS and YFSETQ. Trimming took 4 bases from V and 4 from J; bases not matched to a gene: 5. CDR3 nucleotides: TGCGCCAGCAGCCTGACAGGGGGGACCACCGGGGAGCTGTTTTTT. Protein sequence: CASSLTGGTTGELFF.

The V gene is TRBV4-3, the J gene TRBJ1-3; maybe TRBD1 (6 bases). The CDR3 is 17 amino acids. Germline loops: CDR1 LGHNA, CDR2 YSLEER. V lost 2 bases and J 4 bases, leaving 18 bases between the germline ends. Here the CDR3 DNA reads TGCGCCAGCAGCCAATTCAGCACAGGGAGGACGGGAAACACCATATATTTT. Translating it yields CASSQFSTGRTGNTIYF.

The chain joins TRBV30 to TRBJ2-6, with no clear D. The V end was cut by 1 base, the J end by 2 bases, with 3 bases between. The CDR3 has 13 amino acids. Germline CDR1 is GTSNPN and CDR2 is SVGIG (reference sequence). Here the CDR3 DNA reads TGTGCCTGGAGTGAGCCTGGGGCCAACGTCCTGACTTTC. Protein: CAWSEPGANVLTF. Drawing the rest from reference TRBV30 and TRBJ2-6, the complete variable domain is SQTIHQWPATLVQPVGSPLSLECTVEGTSNPNLYWYRQAAGRGLQLLFYSVGIGQISSEVPQNLSASRPQDRQFILSSKKLLLSDSGFYLCAWSEPGANVLTFGAGSRLTVL.

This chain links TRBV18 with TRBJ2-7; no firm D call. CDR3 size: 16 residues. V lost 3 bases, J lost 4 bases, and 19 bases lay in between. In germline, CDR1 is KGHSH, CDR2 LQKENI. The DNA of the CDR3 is TGTGCCAGCTCACCTACCCCCCACCGGTTAGAATACGAGCAGTACTTC. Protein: CASSPTPHRLEYEQYF.

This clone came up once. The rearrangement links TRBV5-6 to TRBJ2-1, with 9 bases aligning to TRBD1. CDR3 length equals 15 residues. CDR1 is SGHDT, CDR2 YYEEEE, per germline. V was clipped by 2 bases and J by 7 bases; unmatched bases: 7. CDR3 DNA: TGTGCCAGCAGCTTCGGGACAGGGCTAGAAAATGAGCAGTTCTTC. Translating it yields CASSFGTGLENEQFF.

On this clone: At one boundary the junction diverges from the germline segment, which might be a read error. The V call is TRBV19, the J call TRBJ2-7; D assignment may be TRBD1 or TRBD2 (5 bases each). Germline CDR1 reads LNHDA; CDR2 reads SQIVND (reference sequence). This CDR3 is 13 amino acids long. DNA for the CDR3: TGTGCCAGTAGTATACGGGGCTCCGACGAGCAGTACTTC. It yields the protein CASSIRGSDEQYF.

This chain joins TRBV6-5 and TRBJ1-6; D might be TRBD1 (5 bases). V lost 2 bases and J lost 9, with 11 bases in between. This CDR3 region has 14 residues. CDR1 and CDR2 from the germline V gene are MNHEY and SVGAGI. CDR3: CASSYRGLLSPLHF. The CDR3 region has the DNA TGTGCCAGCAGTTACAGGGGCCTCCTTTCACCCCTCCACTTT.

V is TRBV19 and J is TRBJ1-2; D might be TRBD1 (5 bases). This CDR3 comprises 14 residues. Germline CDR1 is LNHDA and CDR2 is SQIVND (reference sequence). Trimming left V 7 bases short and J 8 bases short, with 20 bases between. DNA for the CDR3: TGTGCCAGTAAATCCCCGGGACCTCGTTACGGCTACACCTTC. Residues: CASKSPGPRYGYTF. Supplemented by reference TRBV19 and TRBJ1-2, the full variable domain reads DGGITQSPKYLFRKEGQNVTLSCEQNLNHDAMYWYRQDPGQGLRLIYYSQIVNDFQKGDIAEGYSVSREKKESFPLTVTSAQKNPTAFYLCASKSPGPRYGYTFGSGTRLTVV.

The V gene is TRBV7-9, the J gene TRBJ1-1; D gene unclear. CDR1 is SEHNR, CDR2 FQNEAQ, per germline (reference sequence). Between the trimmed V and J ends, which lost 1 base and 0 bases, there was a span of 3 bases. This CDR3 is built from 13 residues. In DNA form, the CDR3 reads TGTGCCAGCAGCTTAGTGGTGAACACTGAAGCTTTCTTT. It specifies CASSLVVNTEAFF. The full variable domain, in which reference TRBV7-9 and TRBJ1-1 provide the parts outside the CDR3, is DTGVSQNPRHKITKRGQNVTFRCDPISEHNRLYWYRQTLGQGPEFLTYFQNEAQLEKSRLLSDRFSAERPKGSFSTLEIQRTEQGDSAMYLCASSLVVNTEAFFGQGTRLTVV.

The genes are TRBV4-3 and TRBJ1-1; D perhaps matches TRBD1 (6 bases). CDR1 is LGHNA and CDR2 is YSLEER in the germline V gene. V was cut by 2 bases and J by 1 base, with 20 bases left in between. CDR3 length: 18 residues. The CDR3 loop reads CASSQTATGSAWNTEAFF. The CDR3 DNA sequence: TGCGCCAGCAGCCAAACCGCCACAGGGAGTGCGTGGAACACTGAAGCTTTCTTT.

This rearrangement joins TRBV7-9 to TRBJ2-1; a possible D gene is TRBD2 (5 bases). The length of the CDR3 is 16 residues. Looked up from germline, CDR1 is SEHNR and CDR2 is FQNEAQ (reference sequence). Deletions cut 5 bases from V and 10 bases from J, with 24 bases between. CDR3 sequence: CASSHPGEGASWEQFF. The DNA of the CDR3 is TGTGCCAGCAGCCACCCGGGCGAGGGCGCGAGTTGGGAGCAGTTCTTC.

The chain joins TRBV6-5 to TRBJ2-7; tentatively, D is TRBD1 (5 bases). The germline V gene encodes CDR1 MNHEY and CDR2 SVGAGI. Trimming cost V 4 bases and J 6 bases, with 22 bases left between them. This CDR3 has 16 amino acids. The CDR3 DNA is TGTGCCAGCAGTTCTCCTACTACGTCTGACAGCCCCGAGCAGTACTTC. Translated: CASSSPTTSDSPEQYF.

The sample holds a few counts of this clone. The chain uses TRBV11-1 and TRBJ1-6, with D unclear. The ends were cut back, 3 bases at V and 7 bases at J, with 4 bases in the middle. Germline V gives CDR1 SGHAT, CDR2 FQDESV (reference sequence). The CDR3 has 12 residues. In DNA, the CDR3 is TGTGCCAGCAGCTTGGTGAATTCACCCCTCCACTTT. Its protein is CASSLVNSPLHF.

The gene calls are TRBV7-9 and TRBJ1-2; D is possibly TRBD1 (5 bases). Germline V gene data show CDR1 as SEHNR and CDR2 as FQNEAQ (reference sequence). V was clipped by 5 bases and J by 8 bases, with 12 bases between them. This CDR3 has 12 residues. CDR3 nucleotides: TGTGCCAGCAGCACCCAGGGTCGGGGCTACACCTTC. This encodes CASSTQGRGYTF. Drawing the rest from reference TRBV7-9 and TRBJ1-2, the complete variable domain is DTGVSQNPRHKITKRGQNVTFRCDPISEHNRLYWYRQTLGQGPEFLTYFQNEAQLEKSRLLSDRFSAERPKGSFSTLEIQRTEQGDSAMYLCASSTQGRGYTFGSGTRLTVV.

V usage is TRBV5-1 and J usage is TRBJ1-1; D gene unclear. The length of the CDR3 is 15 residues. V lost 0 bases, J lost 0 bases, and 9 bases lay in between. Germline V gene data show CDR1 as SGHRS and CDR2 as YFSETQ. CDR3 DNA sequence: TGCGCCAGCAGCTTGGCCCGATTTATGAACACTGAAGCTTTCTTT. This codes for CASSLARFMNTEAFF.

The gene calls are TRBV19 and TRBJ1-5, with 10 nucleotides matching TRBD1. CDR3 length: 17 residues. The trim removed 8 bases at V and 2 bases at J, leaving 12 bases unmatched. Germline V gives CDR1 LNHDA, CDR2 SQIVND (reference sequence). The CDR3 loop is CASSPTDRGIGNQPQHF. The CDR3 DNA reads TGTGCCAGTTCCCCGACGGACAGGGGGATCGGCAATCAGCCCCAGCATTTT.

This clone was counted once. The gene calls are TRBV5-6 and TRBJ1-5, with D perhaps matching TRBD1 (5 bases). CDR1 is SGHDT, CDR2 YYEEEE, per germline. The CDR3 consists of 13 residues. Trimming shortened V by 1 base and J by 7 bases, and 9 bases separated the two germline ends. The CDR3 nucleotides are TGTGCCAGCAGCTTGTGGGGGTTCCAGCCCCAGCATTTT. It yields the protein CASSLWGFQPQHF. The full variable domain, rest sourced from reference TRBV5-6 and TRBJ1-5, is DAGVTQSPTHLIKTRGQQVTLRCSPKSGHDTVSWYQQALGQGPQFIFQYYEEEERQRGNFPDRFSGHQFPNYSSELNVNALLLGDSALYLCASSLWGFQPQHFGDGTRLSIL.